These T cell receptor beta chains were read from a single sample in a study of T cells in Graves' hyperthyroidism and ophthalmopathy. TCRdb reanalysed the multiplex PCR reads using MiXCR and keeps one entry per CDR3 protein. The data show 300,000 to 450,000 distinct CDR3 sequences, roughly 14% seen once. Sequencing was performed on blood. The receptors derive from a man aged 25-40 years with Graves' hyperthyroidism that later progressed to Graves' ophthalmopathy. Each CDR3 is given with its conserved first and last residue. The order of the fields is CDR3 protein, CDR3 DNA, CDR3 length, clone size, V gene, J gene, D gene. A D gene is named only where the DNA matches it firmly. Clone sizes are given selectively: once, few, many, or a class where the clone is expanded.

cdr3_aa: CASSLYGIGGRIYGYTF; cdr3_nt: TGTGCCAGCAGTTTATATGGCATCGGGGGGCGAATCTATGGCTACACCTTC; cdr3_length: 17; clone_size: many; v_call: TRBV28; j_call: TRBJ1-2; d_call: NA
cdr3_aa: CASSQSTGIRQPQHF; cdr3_nt: TGCGCCAGCAGCCAATCAACAGGGATACGTCAGCCCCAGCATTTT; cdr3_length: 15; clone_size: few; v_call: TRBV4-1; j_call: TRBJ1-5; d_call: NA
cdr3_aa: CASTNSLGNYGYTF; cdr3_nt: TGTGCCAGCACCAACTCCCTGGGGAACTATGGCTACACCTTC; cdr3_length: 14; clone_size: many; v_call: TRBV6-1; j_call: TRBJ1-2; d_call: NA
cdr3_aa: CASSELRSSGNTIYF; cdr3_nt: TGTGCCAGCAGTGAGCTTCGCAGTTCTGGAAACACCATATATTTT; cdr3_length: 15; clone_size: NA; v_call: TRBV6-1; j_call: TRBJ1-3; d_call: NA
cdr3_aa: CSKTGTNTEAFF; cdr3_nt: TGCAGTAAGACAGGGACAAACACTGAAGCTTTCTTT; cdr3_length: 12; clone_size: many; v_call: TRBV20-1; j_call: TRBJ1-1; d_call: TRBD1
cdr3_aa: CASSARDRGIYEQYF; cdr3_nt: TGTGCCAGCAGCGCCCGGGACAGGGGAATTTACGAGCAGTACTTC; cdr3_length: 15; clone_size: few; v_call: TRBV3-1; j_call: TRBJ2-7; d_call: TRBD1
cdr3_aa: CASSPTLGTGNIQYF; cdr3_nt: TGTGCCAGCAGTCCTACCTTAGGGACAGGAAACATTCAGTACTTC; cdr3_length: 15; clone_size: many; v_call: TRBV12-3/TRBV12-4; j_call: TRBJ2-4; d_call: TRBD1
cdr3_aa: CASSLVQENTEAFF; cdr3_nt: TGTGCCAGCAGCTTGGTACAGGAGAACACTGAAGCTTTCTTT; cdr3_length: 14; clone_size: many; v_call: TRBV5-5; j_call: TRBJ1-1; d_call: NA
cdr3_aa: CASSQKDGIWGYTF; cdr3_nt: TGCGCCAGCAGCCAAAAGGACGGAATATGGGGCTACACCTTC; cdr3_length: 14; clone_size: few; v_call: TRBV4-1; j_call: TRBJ1-2; d_call: NA
cdr3_aa: CASNPRLSIWGNEQFF; cdr3_nt: TGTGCCAGTAACCCTCGTTTATCAATTTGGGGCAATGAGCAGTTCTTC; cdr3_length: 16; clone_size: few; v_call: TRBV19; j_call: TRBJ2-1; d_call: NA
cdr3_aa: CASSFYICSAKRLRGVYNEQFF; cdr3_nt: NA; cdr3_length: 22; clone_size: once; v_call: TRBV7-2; j_call: TRBJ2-1; d_call: NA
cdr3_aa: CSATAGTDTQYF; cdr3_nt: TGCAGTGCTACCGCGGGCACAGATACGCAGTATTTT; cdr3_length: 12; clone_size: many; v_call: TRBV20-1; j_call: TRBJ2-3; d_call: NA
cdr3_aa: CSAHLLSGANVLTF; cdr3_nt: TGCAGTGCCCACCTCTTGTCTGGGGCCAACGTCCTGACTTTC; cdr3_length: 14; clone_size: few; v_call: TRBV20-1; j_call: TRBJ2-6; d_call: NA
cdr3_aa: CASSQYRGDEQFF; cdr3_nt: TGTGCCAGCTCACAATACAGGGGGGATGAGCAGTTCTTC; cdr3_length: 13; clone_size: many; v_call: TRBV18; j_call: TRBJ2-1; d_call: TRBD1
cdr3_aa: CASSLMGPWNTEAFF; cdr3_nt: TGTGCCAGCAGCTTAATGGGACCCTGGAACACTGAAGCTTTCTTT; cdr3_length: 15; clone_size: many; v_call: TRBV11-2; j_call: TRBJ1-1; d_call: NA
cdr3_aa: CASSLVQNYEQYF; cdr3_nt: TGTGCCAGCAGCTTAGTTCAGAACTACGAGCAGTACTTC; cdr3_length: 13; clone_size: few; v_call: TRBV7-9; j_call: TRBJ2-7; d_call: NA
cdr3_aa: CASSRSAVPWETQYF; cdr3_nt: TGTGCCAGCAGTCGAAGCGCGGTGCCCTGGGAGACCCAGTACTTC; cdr3_length: 15; clone_size: many; v_call: TRBV2; j_call: TRBJ2-5; d_call: NA
cdr3_aa: CASSLGRGAFNEKLFF; cdr3_nt: TGTGCCAGCAGTTTAGGCCGGGGGGCCTTTAATGAAAAACTGTTTTTT; cdr3_length: 16; clone_size: NA; v_call: TRBV27; j_call: TRBJ1-4; d_call: NA
cdr3_aa: CSAPGQGIYEQYF; cdr3_nt: TGCAGTGCCCCGGGACAGGGGATATACGAGCAGTACTTC; cdr3_length: 13; clone_size: many; v_call: TRBV20-1; j_call: TRBJ2-7; d_call: TRBD1
cdr3_aa: CASRRGEEKKTQYF; cdr3_nt: TGTGCCAGCCGCAGGGGTGAGGAGAAAAAGACCCAGTACTTC; cdr3_length: 14; clone_size: few; v_call: TRBV2; j_call: TRBJ2-5; d_call: NA
cdr3_aa: CASGPGTFTDTQYF; cdr3_nt: TGTGCTAGTGGTCCCGGGACTTTCACAGATACGCAGTATTTT; cdr3_length: 14; clone_size: many; v_call: TRBV12-5; j_call: TRBJ2-3; d_call: NA
cdr3_aa: CSAVPTLGTDEQFF; cdr3_nt: TGCAGTGCCGTCCCGACGTTGGGGACGGATGAGCAGTTCTTC; cdr3_length: 14; clone_size: NA; v_call: TRBV20-1; j_call: TRBJ2-1; d_call: NA
cdr3_aa: CAWSAGGNTEAFF; cdr3_nt: TGTGCCTGGAGTGCCGGGGGGAACACTGAAGCTTTCTTT; cdr3_length: 13; clone_size: many; v_call: TRBV30; j_call: TRBJ1-1; d_call: NA
cdr3_aa: CASSPQRGGQFF; cdr3_nt: TGTGCCAGCAGCCCCCAGCGGGGGGGCCAGTTCTTC; cdr3_length: 12; clone_size: many; v_call: TRBV7-2; j_call: TRBJ2-1; d_call: TRBD2
cdr3_aa: CASNGGGGRNEQYF; cdr3_nt: TGTGCCAGCAATGGGGGAGGGGGGCGAAACGAGCAGTACTTC; cdr3_length: 14; clone_size: few; v_call: TRBV6-2/TRBV6-3; j_call: TRBJ2-7; d_call: NA
cdr3_aa: CASSLTGYEQYF; cdr3_nt: TGTGCCAGCAGCCTAACAGGGTACGAGCAGTACTTC; cdr3_length: 12; clone_size: many; v_call: TRBV7-2; j_call: TRBJ2-7; d_call: NA
cdr3_aa: CASSLDWGVGGSYEQYF; cdr3_nt: TGTGCCAGCAGCTTAGATTGGGGAGTTGGAGGTTCCTACGAGCAGTACTTC; cdr3_length: 17; clone_size: NA; v_call: TRBV11-2; j_call: TRBJ2-7; d_call: NA
cdr3_aa: CASRSALGSPYGYTF; cdr3_nt: TGTGCCAGCAGATCCGCTCTAGGCTCTCCCTATGGCTACACCTTC; cdr3_length: 15; clone_size: many; v_call: TRBV7-2; j_call: TRBJ1-2; d_call: NA
cdr3_aa: CASSLGGEIANEQFF; cdr3_nt: TGCGCCAGCAGCTTGGGAGGGGAAATCGCCAATGAGCAGTTCTTC; cdr3_length: 15; clone_size: many; v_call: TRBV5-1; j_call: TRBJ2-1; d_call: NA
cdr3_aa: CASGSYFDRTYSNQPQHF; cdr3_nt: TGTGCTAGTGGTTCCTACTTCGACAGAACGTATAGCAATCAGCCCCAGCATTTT; cdr3_length: 18; clone_size: NA; v_call: TRBV12-5; j_call: TRBJ1-5; d_call: NA
cdr3_aa: CASTTPGNTEAFF; cdr3_nt: TGCGCCAGCACCACCCCAGGGAACACTGAAGCTTTCTTT; cdr3_length: 13; clone_size: once; v_call: TRBV4-1; j_call: TRBJ1-1; d_call: NA
cdr3_aa: CASSQVKTSTDTQYF; cdr3_nt: TGCGCCAGCAGCCAAGTAAAGACTAGCACAGATACGCAGTATTTT; cdr3_length: 15; clone_size: NA; v_call: TRBV4-1; j_call: TRBJ2-3; d_call: NA
cdr3_aa: CASSNGDYQDTQYF; cdr3_nt: TGTGCCAGCAGCAACGGGGACTACCAGGATACGCAGTATTTT; cdr3_length: 14; clone_size: NA; v_call: TRBV6-2/TRBV6-3; j_call: TRBJ2-3; d_call: TRBD2
cdr3_aa: CASIRWVADTQYF; cdr3_nt: TGTGCCAGCATCCGATGGGTAGCAGATACGCAGTATTTT; cdr3_length: 13; clone_size: many; v_call: TRBV2; j_call: TRBJ2-3; d_call: NA
cdr3_aa: CASSYSAGLAGGQGTGELFF; cdr3_nt: TGTGCCAGCAGTTACTCGGCGGGACTAGCGGGGGGGCAAGGCACCGGGGAGCTGTTTTTT; cdr3_length: 20; clone_size: NA; v_call: TRBV6-5; j_call: TRBJ2-2; d_call: TRBD2
cdr3_aa: CASSQDRWANQPQHF; cdr3_nt: TGCGCCAGCAGCCAAGATAGGTGGGCCAATCAGCCCCAGCATTTT; cdr3_length: 15; clone_size: many; v_call: TRBV4-1; j_call: TRBJ1-5; d_call: NA
cdr3_aa: CASTFRVIDEQYF; cdr3_nt: TGTGCCAGCACTTTTAGGGTTATCGACGAGCAGTACTTC; cdr3_length: 13; clone_size: many; v_call: TRBV2; j_call: TRBJ2-7; d_call: NA
cdr3_aa: CASSLLASSYNEQFF; cdr3_nt: TGTGCCAGCAGTTTACTAGCGAGTTCCTACAATGAGCAGTTCTTC; cdr3_length: 15; clone_size: many; v_call: TRBV7-9; j_call: TRBJ2-1; d_call: TRBD2
cdr3_aa: CASSLGRGGGYTF; cdr3_nt: TGTGCCAGCAGCTTGGGGCGGGGCGGCGGCTACACCTTC; cdr3_length: 13; clone_size: few; v_call: TRBV5-6; j_call: TRBJ1-2; d_call: NA
cdr3_aa: CAISEGDRGRGNTIYF; cdr3_nt: TGTGCCATCAGTGAAGGGGACAGGGGGCGCGGAAACACCATATATTTT; cdr3_length: 16; clone_size: many; v_call: TRBV10-3; j_call: TRBJ1-3; d_call: TRBD1
cdr3_aa: CASTQLQGTGISGANVLTF; cdr3_nt: TGTGCCAGTACCCAACTGCAAGGGACAGGGATCTCTGGGGCCAACGTCCTGACTTTC; cdr3_length: 19; clone_size: NA; v_call: TRBV19; j_call: TRBJ2-6; d_call: TRBD1
cdr3_aa: CASSQEAGQGLGQPQHF; cdr3_nt: TGCGCCAGCAGCCAAGAAGCCGGACAGGGTCTTGGTCAGCCCCAGCATTTT; cdr3_length: 17; clone_size: few; v_call: TRBV4-1; j_call: TRBJ1-5; d_call: TRBD1
cdr3_aa: CASTDRGREKLFF; cdr3_nt: TGTGCCAGTACGGACAGGGGGCGCGAAAAACTGTTTTTT; cdr3_length: 13; clone_size: NA; v_call: TRBV19; j_call: TRBJ1-4; d_call: TRBD1
cdr3_aa: CASSLVPSGGYNEQFF; cdr3_nt: TGTGCCAGCAGCTTAGTGCCTAGCGGGGGGTACAATGAGCAGTTCTTC; cdr3_length: 16; clone_size: NA; v_call: TRBV7-9; j_call: TRBJ2-1; d_call: TRBD2